The 9 T cell receptor beta chains below were found in one sample sequenced in a study of cytomegalovirus exposure and HLA in healthy donors. 60 Vbeta and 13 Jbeta primers were used in PCR. Only in-frame clones appear in the TCRdb table, and some are missing; sequencing was by immunoSEQ multiplex PCR. This table holds around 58,000 clones. What was sequenced was PBMCs. These receptor sequences come from a man aged 50 to 60 in good health and CMV-seropositive.

The gene calls are TRBV5-4 and TRBJ2-5, with D perhaps matching TRBD1 (5 bases). V was clipped by 4 bases and J by 7 bases, with 11 bases between them. The germline gives CDR1 SGHNT, CDR2 YYREEE (reference sequence). This CDR3 contains 12 residues. CDR3 coding DNA: TGTGCCAGCAGCCAGGGCACGATGACCCAGTACTTC. It translates to CASSQGTMTQYF.

The chain combines TRBV7-9 with TRBJ1-4, with 10 bases that match TRBD1. CDR3 length: 13 residues. Germline V gene sequence: CDR1 SEHNR, CDR2 FQNEAQ (reference sequence). Germline trimming cut 7 bases from V and 6 bases from J; bases unmatched to any gene: 2. The CDR3 is CASKGTGDEKLFF. The CDR3 DNA reads as TGTGCCAGCAAAGGGACAGGGGATGAAAAACTGTTTTTT.

The chain recombines TRBV11-2 with TRBJ2-7, with TRBD2 as a possible D gene (5 bases). Trimming removed 0 bases at V and 6 bases at J, with 9 bases between. This CDR3 comprises 13 residues. Germline CDR1 SGHAT, CDR2 FQNNGV. CDR3 coding DNA: TGTGCCAGCAGCTTAGATCGGGCGGGCGAGCAGTACTTC. As protein: CASSLDRAGEQYF. The full variable domain, with the rest looked up from reference TRBV11-2 and TRBJ2-7, is EAGVAQSPRYKIIEKRQSVAFWCNPISGHATLYWYQQILGQGPKLLIQFQNNGVVDDSQLPKDRFSAERLKGVDSTLKIQPAKLEDSAVYLCASSLDRAGEQYFGPGTRLTVT.

The chain combines TRBV5-4 with TRBJ2-7; a weak D match, TRBD1 (6 bases). CDR3 length: 13 amino acids. Per germline, CDR1 SGHNT and CDR2 YYREEE (reference sequence). Trimming removed 4 bases from V and 0 bases from J, with 8 bases in between. CDR3 region: CASSRTVSYEQYF. The CDR3 DNA reads TGTGCCAGCAGCCGGACAGTCTCCTACGAGCAGTACTTC.

The J gene is TRBJ2-6, the V gene TRBV4-3; possibly TRBD2 for D (6 bases). Trimming cost V 2 bases and J 0 bases, with 11 bases left between them. The CDR3 runs 17 residues. From germline, CDR1 is LGHNA and CDR2 YSLEER. CDR3 amino acids: CASSQIGGSSGANVLTF. As DNA, the CDR3 is TGCGCCAGCAGCCAAATTGGGGGGTCCTCTGGGGCCAACGTCCTGACTTTC.

CDR3 region: CASSQGGTVGTEAFF. In DNA, the CDR3 is TGCGCCAGCAGCCAAGGGGGCACAGTGGGGACTGAAGCTTTCTTT. The chain combines TRBV4-1 with TRBJ1-1, with D possibly being TRBD1 (5 bases). Per the germline V gene, CDR1 is MGHRA and CDR2 is YSYEKL. Trimming pared 1 base from V and 5 bases from J, leaving 14 bases between. This CDR3 comprises 15 residues.

The gene calls are TRBV29-1 and TRBJ2-3; D uncertain. V was pared by 2 bases and J by 5 bases, with 11 bases between. Germline CDR1 SQVTM, CDR2 ANQGSEA. The CDR3 contains 13 residues. The CDR3 reads CSVEFQEGDTQYF. The CDR3 DNA sequence: TGCAGCGTTGAATTTCAGGAAGGAGATACGCAGTATTTT.

The chain couples TRBV5-1 to TRBJ2-2, with a tentative D call TRBD1 (6 bases). V was shortened by 1 base and J by 6 bases, with 22 bases between the two germline ends. The CDR3 runs to 18 residues. CDR1 is SGHRS and CDR2 is YFSETQ in the germline V gene. The CDR3 here is CASSLRSYRELAAGELFF. The DNA for the CDR3 is TGCGCCAGCAGCTTGCGATCATACAGGGAGTTAGCCGCCGGGGAGCTGTTTTTT.

V is TRBV18 and J is TRBJ1-1, with 9 bases lining up with TRBD1. The CDR3 consists of 17 residues. The germline V gene encodes CDR1 KGHSH and CDR2 LQKENI. The trim removed 4 bases at V and 3 bases at J, leaving 12 bases unmatched. The CDR3 region has the DNA TGTGCCAGCTCACTGGGGATGACAGGGGGAAGGTACACTGAAGCTTTCTTT. Its protein product is CASSLGMTGGRYTEAFF.